This T cell receptor beta chain was sequenced for a study of cytomegalovirus exposure and HLA in healthy donors. Study context: T cells numbering about 179 million yielded approximately 120 million unique TCR beta sequences in an earlier analysis.

The CDR3 length is 13 residues. Looked up from germline, CDR1 is SEHNR and CDR2 is FQNEAQ (reference sequence). Points on this clone: The junction shows a germline mismatch at one end, possibly a read error.

Primers for the PCR totalled 60 Vbeta and 13 Jbeta. Sequencing used immunoSEQ multiplex PCR; TCRdb keeps in-frame clones, though not all of them. The table has approximately 84,000 clones, about 77% seen once. This clonotype was sampled from a male donor in good health and CMV-seropositive. The sequencing input was PBMCs. The rearrangement joins TRBV7-9 to TRBJ1-1, with D maybe TRBD1 (5 bases). CDR3 sequence: CSSSGPGGTEAFF. In DNA form, the CDR3 reads TGTTCCAGCAGCGGACCGGGGGGCACTGAAGCTTTCTTT.